One sample yielded the 11 T cell receptor beta chains listed below, sequenced in a study of blood T cell repertoires in COVID-19. Method: immunoSEQ multiplex PCR; TCRdb's copy keeps in-frame clones and lacks some. The table lists roughly 170,000 clones, about four fifths of them singletons. The sequencing input was peripheral blood. The receptor set was obtained from a human donor in a cohort sampled during active COVID-19.

The V gene is TRBV5-1, the J gene TRBJ2-7, with D possibly matching TRBD1 (6 bases). Germline lookup yields CDR1 SGHRS and CDR2 YFSETQ. The V gene lost 3 bases and the J gene lost 4 bases, with 14 bases spanning the gap. CDR3 length equals 14 residues. The CDR3 spells CASSSLTGRYEQYF. In DNA form, the CDR3 reads TGCGCCAGCAGCTCCTTGACAGGCAGGTACGAGCAGTACTTC.

The V gene is TRBV11-2, the J gene TRBJ1-2; tentatively, D is TRBD1 (6 bases). The V gene lost 0 bases and the J gene lost 8 bases, with 16 bases spanning the gap. This CDR3 comprises 15 residues. The V gene's germline CDR1 is SGHAT and CDR2 FQNNGV. The CDR3 region has the DNA TGTGCCAGCAGCTTAGACTGGACAGTCCCCTTCGGCTACACCTTC. Protein: CASSLDWTVPFGYTF.

The V gene is TRBV5-4, the J gene TRBJ2-5; tentatively, D is TRBD2 (5 bases). Trimming took off 2 bases at V and 4 bases at J, with 12 bases between the two ends. The CDR3 covers 14 residues. Germline-derived CDR1 and CDR2 are SGHNT and YYREEE (reference sequence). The CDR3 region is CASSFEGSGETQYF. For the CDR3, the DNA is TGTGCCAGCAGCTTCGAGGGCTCGGGAGAGACCCAGTACTTC. The full variable domain, completed using reference TRBV5-4 and TRBJ2-5, is ETGVTQSPTHLIKTRGQQVTLRCSSQSGHNTVSWYQQALGQGPQFIFQYYREEENGRGNFPPRFSGLQFPNYSSELNVNALELDDSALYLCASSFEGSGETQYFGPGTRLLVL.

This chain connects TRBV7-8 to TRBJ1-1; D not certain. V was pared by 0 bases and J by 1 base, with 9 bases between. Per the germline V gene, CDR1 is SGHVS and CDR2 is FQNEAQ. The CDR3 covers 15 residues. The CDR3 DNA follows: TGTGCCAGCAGCTTAGCGAGGGCAGAGAACACTGAAGCTTTCTTT. Its protein product is CASSLARAENTEAFF. The full variable domain, completed using reference TRBV7-8 and TRBJ1-1, is GAGVSQSPRYKVAKRGQDVALRCDPISGHVSLFWYQQALGQGPEFLTYFQNEAQLDKSGLPSDRFFAERPEGSVSTLKIQRTQQEDSAVYLCASSLARAENTEAFFGQGTRLTVV.

V is TRBV6-1 and J is TRBJ1-6, with 9 bases lining up with TRBD1. Trimming removed 2 bases from V and 7 bases from J; junction bases left unmatched: 9. Germline assignment: CDR1 MNHNS and CDR2 SASEGT. This CDR3 spans 17 amino acids. Written as DNA, the CDR3 is TGTGCCAGCAGTGAATCCCCGGGACAGGGAGAAAATTCACCCCTCCACTTT. Its protein product is CASSESPGQGENSPLHF.

This rearrangement joins TRBV6-6 to TRBJ2-5; 9 nucleotides match TRBD1. With 2 bases clipped from V and 1 base from J, the junction kept 5 bases outside the gene matches. The germline gives CDR1 MNHNY, CDR2 SVGAGI (reference sequence). The CDR3 is 16 residues long. CDR3 region: CASSYGDRAIQETQYF. In DNA form, the CDR3 reads TGTGCCAGCAGTTACGGGGACAGGGCGATCCAAGAGACCCAGTACTTC.

The gene calls are TRBV12-3 or TRBV12-4 and TRBJ2-7; tentatively, D is TRBD2 (5 bases). The CDR3 sequence is 13 residues long. The V end lost 2 bases, the J end lost 5 bases, and 10 bases lay between the germline ends. The CDR3 region is CASSLRGVNEQYF. DNA for the CDR3: TGTGCCAGCAGTTTACGGGGAGTCAACGAGCAGTACTTC.

The V and J genes are TRBV7-9 and TRBJ2-1; 8 nucleotides match TRBD1. The CDR3 consists of 13 residues. The germline CDR1 and CDR2 sequences are SEHNR and FQNEAQ (reference sequence). J was trimmed by 9 bases and V by 5 bases; bases with no gene match: 6. The CDR3 region has the DNA TGTGCCAGCAGCCCTGGACAGGGTGGTGAGCAGTTCTTC. Protein product: CASSPGQGGEQFF.

The gene calls are TRBV2 and TRBJ2-7; 15 positions agree with TRBD2. The germline V gene has CDR1 SNHLY and CDR2 FYNNEI. J lost 7 bases, V lost 4 bases, and 5 bases had no gene match. The CDR3 loop spans 15 amino acids. CDR3 amino acids: CASSGTSGGAEEQYF. The DNA of the CDR3 is TGTGCCAGCAGTGGGACTAGCGGGGGGGCAGAGGAGCAGTACTTC.

This chain's CDR3 is CASSRRGLAGDQETQYF. The CDR3 DNA sequence: TGTGCCAGCAGCAGAAGAGGTCTAGCGGGAGACCAAGAGACCCAGTACTTC. The gene calls are TRBV2 and TRBJ2-5; TRBD2 matches at 10 bases. V was pared by 6 bases and J by 0 bases, with 10 bases of the junction left unmatched. The CDR3 consists of 17 residues. Per the germline V gene, CDR1 is SNHLY and CDR2 is FYNNEI.

The chain has TRBV13 and TRBJ1-1; no clear D. From germline, CDR1 is PRHDT and CDR2 FYEKMQ (reference sequence). V lost 1 base, J lost 2 bases, and 8 bases lay in between. The CDR3 extends over 14 amino acids. The CDR3 reads CASSLVQRNTEAFF. Written as DNA, the CDR3 is TGTGCCAGCAGCTTAGTACAAAGAAACACTGAAGCTTTCTTT.